The 11 T cell receptor beta chains reported below all come from one sample, sequenced in a study of T cell responses to AZD1222 COVID-19 vaccine. Assay: immunoSEQ multiplex PCR; the TCRdb copy retains only in-frame clones and omits some. This sample has about 120,000 clones; about 92% occur once, and the top ten carry 4% to 6%. The sample was peripheral blood, taken 28 days after the second AZD1222 dose. All receptors come from an adult who received the AZD1222 COVID-19 vaccine.

This clone showed up just once. The chain employs TRBV11-2 and TRBJ2-1, with D tentatively TRBD2 (5 bases). CDR1 and CDR2 (germline): SGHAT, FQNNGV. V shed 5 bases and J shed 1 base, with 12 bases lying between them. This CDR3 has 15 amino acids. CDR3 DNA sequence: TGTGCCAGCAGCCCCCGGTCGGGGTCCTACAATGAGCAGTTCTTC. Amino acid sequence: CASSPRSGSYNEQFF.

The rearrangement links TRBV3-1 (or the pseudogene TRBV3-2) to TRBJ1-6, with unresolved D. Trimming stripped 1 base from V and 9 bases from J, with 13 bases between. Per germline, CDR1 LGHDT and CDR2 YNNKEL (reference sequence). The CDR3 spans 15 residues. The DNA for the CDR3 is TGTGCCAGCAGCCAAGTCTGGGAGGTGGGTTCACCCCTCCACTTT. It encodes CASSQVWEVGSPLHF.

The chain joins TRBV19 to TRBJ2-3; 9 positions match TRBD1. From germline, CDR1 is LNHDA and CDR2 SQIVND (reference sequence). The CDR3 is made up of 15 amino acids. J gave up 1 base and V 4 bases, and 3 bases lay outside the gene matches. The chain's CDR3 is CASSTRQGGTDTQYF. CDR3 nucleotide sequence: TGTGCCAGTAGTACCAGACAGGGGGGCACAGATACGCAGTATTTT.

The V gene is TRBV12-1, the J gene TRBJ2-5; the table's D gene call, TRBD2, was not cross checked with the DNA. TRBV12-1 corresponds to a pseudogene. The CDR3 consists of 16 residues. This CDR3 reads CASSVGLAGGRETQYF. The DNA for the CDR3 is TGTGCCAGCAGCGTGGGACTAGCGGGGGGGCGGGAGACCCAGTACTTC.

This chain uses TRBV6-5 with TRBJ1-1, with TRBD1 as a possible D gene (5 bases). Germline CDR1 MNHEY, CDR2 SVGAGI. V was cut by 6 bases and J by 0 bases, with 11 bases left in between. The CDR3 has 14 amino acids. Written as DNA, the CDR3 is TGTGCCAGCAGACGGGACGGGATGAACACTGAAGCTTTCTTT. It translates to CASRRDGMNTEAFF.

The chain carries TRBV18 and TRBJ1-2; D remains unclear. The CDR3 is 12 amino acids. Germline CDR1 is KGHSH and CDR2 is LQKENI. Trimming cost V 3 bases and J 8 bases, with 10 bases left between them. The CDR3 sequence: CASSPDPAGYTF. The CDR3 coding sequence is TGTGCCAGCTCACCGGACCCGGCGGGCTACACCTTC.

The J gene is TRBJ2-1, the V gene TRBV29-1; 11 bases agree with TRBD2. In germline, CDR1 is SQVTM, CDR2 ANQGSEA. V lost 7 bases and J lost 7; bases outside the gene matches: 9. This CDR3 contains 14 residues. The CDR3 region has the DNA TGCAGCGCCTTAAATAGCGGGAGGGAAAATGAGCAGTTCTTC. Encoded protein: CSALNSGRENEQFF.

This chain joins TRBV4-1 and TRBJ2-7; 10 bases are a match to TRBD1. V shed 4 bases, J shed 2 bases, and the junction held 5 bases outside the gene matches. CDR3 length: 15 residues. Germline assignment: CDR1 MGHRA and CDR2 YSYEKL. In DNA, the CDR3 is TGCGCCAGCAGCCGCACCGGGACAGGGGCCTACGAGCAGTACTTC. Translating gives CASSRTGTGAYEQYF.

The chain has TRBV9 and TRBJ1-2, with TRBD1 as a possible D gene (6 bases). The CDR3 runs to 13 residues. V shed 3 bases and J shed 7 bases, with 13 bases lying between them. The V gene's germline CDR1 is SGDLS and CDR2 YYNGEE. CDR3 sequence reads: CASSAGEGSGYTF. The CDR3 DNA is TGTGCCAGCAGCGCAGGGGAGGGAAGTGGCTACACCTTC.

The V call is TRBV6-5, the J call TRBJ2-3; 10 bases agree with TRBD2. This CDR3 is 16 amino acids long. The V gene's germline CDR1 is MNHEY and CDR2 SVGAGI. Trimming cost V 4 bases and J 4 bases; bases outside gene matches: 8. The CDR3 nucleotides read TGTGCCAGCAGTTTTTTAGTAGCGGGAGGCTCAGATACGCAGTATTTT. Its protein product is CASSFLVAGGSDTQYF.

The genes are TRBV19 and TRBJ2-1; TRBD2 matches at 11 bases. The CDR3 runs 16 residues. Germline V CDR1 and CDR2: LNHDA, SQIVND (reference sequence). With V trimmed by 5 bases and J by 13 bases, 16 bases remained unmatched. This CDR3 is CASSLTSGGSHIRQFF. The CDR3 nucleotides are TGTGCCAGTAGTCTTACTAGCGGGGGTAGTCATATCCGTCAGTTCTTC.